What follows describes a single TCR beta chain. This sample was taken from a study of blood T cell repertoires in COVID-19. Looking at the study overall: Spain, Italy and the United States supplied samples that represented acute and convalescent COVID-19. Sources were T cells, B-cell-depleted T cells, or PBMCs; the material itself was cDNA or gDNA.

V lost 5 bases to trimming and J lost 2 bases; unmatched junction nucleotides: 14. CDR1 is MNHEY, CDR2 SMNVEV, per germline (reference sequence). The CDR3 consists of 18 residues. Per the authors' pipeline: The authors estimated nucleated cell counts from reference gene primer amplification. Only in-frame clones appear in the TCRdb table, and some are missing; sequencing was by immunoSEQ multiplex PCR. The DNA gave D and trimming, while V, J and clone size come from that table. The data show hundreds of thousands of clones, approximately 88% seen once. V gene TRBV27 combines with J gene TRBJ2-2, with 7 positions matching TRBD2. Sequences were obtained from peripheral blood. The source is a woman aged 45-60 years with active or convalescent COVID-19. The CDR3 nucleotides are TGTGCCAGCAGTACCTCCTATCCCAGGGAGGGAAACACCGGGGAGCTGTTTTTT. This sequence encodes CASSTSYPREGNTGELFF.